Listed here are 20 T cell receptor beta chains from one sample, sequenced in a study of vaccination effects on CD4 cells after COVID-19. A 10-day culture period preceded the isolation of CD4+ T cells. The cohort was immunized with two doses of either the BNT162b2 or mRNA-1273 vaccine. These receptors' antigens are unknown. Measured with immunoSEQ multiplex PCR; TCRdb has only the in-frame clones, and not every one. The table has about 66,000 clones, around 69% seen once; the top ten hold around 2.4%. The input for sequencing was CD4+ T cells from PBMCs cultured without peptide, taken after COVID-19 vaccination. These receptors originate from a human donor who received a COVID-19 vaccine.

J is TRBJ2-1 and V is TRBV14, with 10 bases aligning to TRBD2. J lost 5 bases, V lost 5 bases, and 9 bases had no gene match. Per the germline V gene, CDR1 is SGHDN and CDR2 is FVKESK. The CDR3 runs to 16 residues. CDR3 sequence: CASSFLLAGGDNEQFF. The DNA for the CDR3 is TGTGCCAGCAGCTTCCTTTTAGCGGGGGGCGACAATGAGCAGTTCTTC.

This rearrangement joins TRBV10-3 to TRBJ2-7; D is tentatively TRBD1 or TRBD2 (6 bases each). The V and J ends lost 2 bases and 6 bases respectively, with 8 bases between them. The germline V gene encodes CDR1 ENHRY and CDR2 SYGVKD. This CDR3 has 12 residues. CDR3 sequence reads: CAISERGAEQYV. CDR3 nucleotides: TGTGCCATCAGTGAGAGGGGGGCCGAGCAGTACGTC.

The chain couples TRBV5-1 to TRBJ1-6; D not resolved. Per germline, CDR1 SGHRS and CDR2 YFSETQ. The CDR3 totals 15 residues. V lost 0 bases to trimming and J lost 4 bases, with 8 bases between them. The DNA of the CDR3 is TGCGCCAGCAGCTTGGACGGCAAGTATAATTCACCCCTCCACTTT. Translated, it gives CASSLDGKYNSPLHF.

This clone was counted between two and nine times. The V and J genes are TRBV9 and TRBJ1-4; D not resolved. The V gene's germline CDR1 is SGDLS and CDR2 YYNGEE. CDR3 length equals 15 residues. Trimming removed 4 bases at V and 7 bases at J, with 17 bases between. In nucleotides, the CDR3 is TGTGCCAGCAGCCTCAGTCCGGGCTCCGCTGAAAAACTGTTTTTT. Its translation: CASSLSPGSAEKLFF.

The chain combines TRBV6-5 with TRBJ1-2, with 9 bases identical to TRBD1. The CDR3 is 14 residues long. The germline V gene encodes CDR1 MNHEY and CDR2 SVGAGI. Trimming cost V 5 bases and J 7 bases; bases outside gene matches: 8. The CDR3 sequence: CASSRETGGSGYTF. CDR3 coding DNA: TGTGCCAGCAGTAGGGAGACAGGGGGGAGTGGCTACACCTTC.

The CDR3 protein is CASSSGGASTDTQYF. CDR3 DNA sequence: TGTGCCAGCAGCTCGGGTGGGGCGAGCACAGATACGCAGTATTTT. The chain is built from TRBV7-9 and TRBJ2-3; a weak D match, TRBD1 (5 bases). V was cut by 4 bases and J by 0 bases, with 11 bases left in between. CDR3 length: 15 residues. Germline CDR1 and CDR2: SEHNR and FQNEAQ (reference sequence).

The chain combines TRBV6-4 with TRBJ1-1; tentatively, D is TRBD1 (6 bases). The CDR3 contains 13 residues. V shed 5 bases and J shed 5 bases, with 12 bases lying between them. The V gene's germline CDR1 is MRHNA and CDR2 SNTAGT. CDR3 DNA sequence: TGTGCCAGCAGTCCACAGGGTCGGACTGAAGCTTTCTTT. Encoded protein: CASSPQGRTEAFF.

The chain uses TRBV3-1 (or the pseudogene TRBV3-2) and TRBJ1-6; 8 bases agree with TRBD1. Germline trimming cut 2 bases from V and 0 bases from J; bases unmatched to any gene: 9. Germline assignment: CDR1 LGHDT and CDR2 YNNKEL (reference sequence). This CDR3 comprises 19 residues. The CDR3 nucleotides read TGTGCCAGCAGCCAAAGGGGACAGGCGGCCCTCTCCTATAATTCACCCCTCCACTTT. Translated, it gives CASSQRGQAALSYNSPLHF.

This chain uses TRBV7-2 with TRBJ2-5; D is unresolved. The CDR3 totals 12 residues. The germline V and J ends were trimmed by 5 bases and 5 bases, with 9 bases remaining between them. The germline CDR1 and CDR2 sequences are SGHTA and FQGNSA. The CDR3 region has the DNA TGTGCCAGCAGCCAAGATTGGGAGACCCAGTACTTC. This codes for CASSQDWETQYF. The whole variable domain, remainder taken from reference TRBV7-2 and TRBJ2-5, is GAGVSQSPSNKVTEKGKDVELRCDPISGHTALYWYRQSLGQGLEFLIYFQGNSAPDKSGLPSDRFSAERTGGSVSTLTIQRTQQEDSAVYLCASSQDWETQYFGPGTRLLVL.

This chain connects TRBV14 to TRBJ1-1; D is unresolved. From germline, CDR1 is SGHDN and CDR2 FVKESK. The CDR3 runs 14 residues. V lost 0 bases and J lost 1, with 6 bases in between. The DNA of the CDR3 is TGTGCCAGCAGCCAAGAAGTCCGGAACACTGAAGCTTTCTTT. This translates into CASSQEVRNTEAFF.

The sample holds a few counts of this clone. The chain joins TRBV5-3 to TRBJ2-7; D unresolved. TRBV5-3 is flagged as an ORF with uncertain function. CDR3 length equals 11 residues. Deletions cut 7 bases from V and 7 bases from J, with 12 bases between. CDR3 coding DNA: TGTGCCAGAGCGCCCGAAGGAGAGCAGTACGTC. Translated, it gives CARAPEGEQYV.

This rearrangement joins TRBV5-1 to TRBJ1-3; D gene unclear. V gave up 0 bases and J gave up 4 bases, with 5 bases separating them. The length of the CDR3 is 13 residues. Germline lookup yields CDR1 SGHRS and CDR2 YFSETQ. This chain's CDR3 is CASSLGAGNTIYF. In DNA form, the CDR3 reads TGCGCCAGCAGCTTGGGGGCCGGAAACACCATATATTTT. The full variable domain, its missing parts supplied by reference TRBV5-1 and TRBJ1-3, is KAGVTQTPRYLIKTRGQQVTLSCSPISGHRSVSWYQQTPGQGLQFLFEYFSETQRNKGNFPGRFSGRQFSNSRSEMNVSTLELGDSALYLCASSLGAGNTIYFGEGSWLTVV.

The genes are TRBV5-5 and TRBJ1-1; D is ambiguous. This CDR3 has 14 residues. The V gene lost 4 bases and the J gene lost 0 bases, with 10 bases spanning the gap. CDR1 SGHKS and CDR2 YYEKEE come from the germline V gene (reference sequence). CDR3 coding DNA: TGTGCCAGCAGCCAAGTCGGAATGAACACTGAAGCTTTCTTT. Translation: CASSQVGMNTEAFF.

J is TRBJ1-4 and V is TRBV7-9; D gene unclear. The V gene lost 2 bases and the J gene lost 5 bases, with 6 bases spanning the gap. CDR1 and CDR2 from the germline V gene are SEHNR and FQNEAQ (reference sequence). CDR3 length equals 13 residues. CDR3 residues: CASSLPQNEKLFF. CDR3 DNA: TGTGCCAGCAGCTTACCACAGAATGAAAAACTGTTTTTT.

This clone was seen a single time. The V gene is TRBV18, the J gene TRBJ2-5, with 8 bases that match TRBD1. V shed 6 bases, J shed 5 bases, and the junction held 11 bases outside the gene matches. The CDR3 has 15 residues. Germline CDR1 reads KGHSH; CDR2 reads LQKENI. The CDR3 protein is CASSPGTGPRETQYF. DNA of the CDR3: TGTGCCAGCTCGCCCGGGACAGGACCACGGGAGACCCAGTACTTC.

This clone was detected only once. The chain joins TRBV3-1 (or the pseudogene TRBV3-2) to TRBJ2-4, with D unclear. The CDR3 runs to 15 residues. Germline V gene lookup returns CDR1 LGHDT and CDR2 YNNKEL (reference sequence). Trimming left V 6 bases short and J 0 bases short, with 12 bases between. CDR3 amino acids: CASSFGPIAKNIQYF. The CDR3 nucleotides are TGTGCCAGCAGTTTCGGGCCGATAGCCAAAAACATTCAGTACTTC.

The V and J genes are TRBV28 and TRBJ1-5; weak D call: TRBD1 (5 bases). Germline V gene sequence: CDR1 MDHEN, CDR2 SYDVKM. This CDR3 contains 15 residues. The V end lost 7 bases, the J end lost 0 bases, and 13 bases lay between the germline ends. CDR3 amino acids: CASTSGTYSNQPQHF. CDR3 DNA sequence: TGTGCCAGCACCTCGGGGACGTATAGCAATCAGCCCCAGCATTTT.

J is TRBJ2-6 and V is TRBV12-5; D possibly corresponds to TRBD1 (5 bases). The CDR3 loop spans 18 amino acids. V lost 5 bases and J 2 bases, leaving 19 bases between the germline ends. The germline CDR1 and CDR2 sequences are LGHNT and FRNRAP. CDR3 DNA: TGTGCTAGTGGTGTGACACAGGACGGTAGGGCTGGGGCCAACGTCCTGACTTTC. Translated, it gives CASGVTQDGRAGANVLTF.

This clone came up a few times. CDR3 sequence (DNA): TGTGCCAGCAGCGGGCCCAACAATCAGCCCCAGCATTTT. It codes for CASSGPNNQPQHF. The chain couples TRBV2 to TRBJ1-5; D is uncertain. The CDR3 runs to 13 residues. Trimming took 6 bases from V and 3 from J, leaving 9 bases between them. CDR1 is SNHLY and CDR2 is FYNNEI in the germline V gene.

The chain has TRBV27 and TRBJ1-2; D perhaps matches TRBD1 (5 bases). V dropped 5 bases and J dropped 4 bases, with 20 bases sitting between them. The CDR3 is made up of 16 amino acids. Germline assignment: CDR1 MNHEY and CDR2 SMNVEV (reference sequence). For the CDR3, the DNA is TGTGCCAGCAGTCCCCCACCCCGTGGGGGGATCTATGGCTACACCTTC. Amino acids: CASSPPPRGGIYGYTF.